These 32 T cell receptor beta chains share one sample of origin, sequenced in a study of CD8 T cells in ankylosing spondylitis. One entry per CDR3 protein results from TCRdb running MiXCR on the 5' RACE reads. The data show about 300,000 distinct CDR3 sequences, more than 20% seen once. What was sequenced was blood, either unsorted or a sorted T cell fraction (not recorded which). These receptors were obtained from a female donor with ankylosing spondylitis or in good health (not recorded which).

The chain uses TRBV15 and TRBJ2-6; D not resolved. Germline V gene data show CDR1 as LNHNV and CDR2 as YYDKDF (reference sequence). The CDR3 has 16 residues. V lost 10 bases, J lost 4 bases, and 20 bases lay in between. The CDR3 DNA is TGTGCCATCCTGGATGGCGTCGTTGGGGGGGCCAACGTCCTGACTTTC. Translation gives CAILDGVVGGANVLTF.

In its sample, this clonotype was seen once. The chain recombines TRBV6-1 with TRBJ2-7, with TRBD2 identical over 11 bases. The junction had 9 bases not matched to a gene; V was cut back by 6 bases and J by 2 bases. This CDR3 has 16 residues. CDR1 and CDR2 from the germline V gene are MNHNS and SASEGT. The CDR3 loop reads CASSFLGLAETYEQYF. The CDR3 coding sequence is TGTGCCAGCAGCTTCCTGGGACTAGCGGAAACCTACGAGCAGTACTTC.

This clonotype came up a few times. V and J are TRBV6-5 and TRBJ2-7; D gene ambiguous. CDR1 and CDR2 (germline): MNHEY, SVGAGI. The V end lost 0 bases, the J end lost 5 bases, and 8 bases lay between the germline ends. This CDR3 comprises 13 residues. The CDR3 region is CASSYSSHDEQYF. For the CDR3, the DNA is TGTGCCAGCAGTTACTCCTCCCATGACGAGCAGTACTTC.

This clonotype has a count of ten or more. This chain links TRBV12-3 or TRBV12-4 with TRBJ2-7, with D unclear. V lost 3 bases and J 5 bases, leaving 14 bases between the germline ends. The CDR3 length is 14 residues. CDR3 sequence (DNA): TGTGCCAGCAGTTTGGGCCGAAACGTGCACGAGCAGTACTTC. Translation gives CASSLGRNVHEQYF.

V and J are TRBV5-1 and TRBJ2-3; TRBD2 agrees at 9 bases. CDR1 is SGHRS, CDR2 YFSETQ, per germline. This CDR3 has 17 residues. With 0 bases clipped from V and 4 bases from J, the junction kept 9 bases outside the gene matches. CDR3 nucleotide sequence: TGCGCCAGCAGCTTGGGGAGTCTAGCGGGATTGGCAGATACGCAGTATTTT. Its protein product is CASSLGSLAGLADTQYF.

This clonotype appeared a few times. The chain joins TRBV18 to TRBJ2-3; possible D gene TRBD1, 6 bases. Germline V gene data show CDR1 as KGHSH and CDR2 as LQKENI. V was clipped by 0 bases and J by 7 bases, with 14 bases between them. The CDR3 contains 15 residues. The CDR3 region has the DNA TGTGCCAGCTCACCACCGACAGGCTCCACTCATACGCAGTATTTT. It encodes CASSPPTGSTHTQYF. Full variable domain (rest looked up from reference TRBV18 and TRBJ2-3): NAGVMQNPRHLVRRRGQEARLRCSPMKGHSHVYWYRQLPEEGLKFMVYLQKENIIDESGMPKERFSAEFPKEGPSILRIQQVVRGDSAAYFCASSPPTGSTHTQYFGPGTRLTVL.

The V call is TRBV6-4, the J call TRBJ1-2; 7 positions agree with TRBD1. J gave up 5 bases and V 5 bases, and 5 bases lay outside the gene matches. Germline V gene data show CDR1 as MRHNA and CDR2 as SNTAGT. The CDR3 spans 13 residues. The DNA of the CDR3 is TGTGCCAGCAGTACTACGACAGGGTATGGCTACACCTTC. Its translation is CASSTTTGYGYTF.

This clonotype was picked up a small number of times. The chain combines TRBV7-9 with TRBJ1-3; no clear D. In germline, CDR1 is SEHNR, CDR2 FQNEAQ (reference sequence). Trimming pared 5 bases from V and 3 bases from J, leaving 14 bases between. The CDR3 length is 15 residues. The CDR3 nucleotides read TGTGCCAGCAGCCCCTCGTTGGGCCGTGGAAACACCATATATTTT. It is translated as CASSPSLGRGNTIYF.

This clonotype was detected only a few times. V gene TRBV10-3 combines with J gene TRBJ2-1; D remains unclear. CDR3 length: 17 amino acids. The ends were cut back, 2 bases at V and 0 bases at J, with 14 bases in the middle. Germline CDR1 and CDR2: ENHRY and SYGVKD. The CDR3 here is CAISERAGPSSYNEQFF. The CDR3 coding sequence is TGTGCCATCAGTGAGAGGGCTGGCCCGAGCTCCTACAATGAGCAGTTCTTC.

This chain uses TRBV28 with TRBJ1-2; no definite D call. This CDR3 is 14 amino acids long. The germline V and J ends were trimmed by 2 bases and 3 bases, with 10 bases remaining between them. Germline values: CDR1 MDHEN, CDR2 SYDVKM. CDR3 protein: CASSLGPTYYGYTF. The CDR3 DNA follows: TGTGCCAGCAGTTTAGGGCCGACTTACTATGGCTACACCTTC.

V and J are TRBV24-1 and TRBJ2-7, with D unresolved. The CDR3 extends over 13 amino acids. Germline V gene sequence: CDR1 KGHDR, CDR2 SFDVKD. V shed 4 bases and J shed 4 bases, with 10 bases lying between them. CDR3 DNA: TGTGCCACCAGTGACCCCCCAGGATACGAGCAGTACTTC. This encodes CATSDPPGYEQYF.

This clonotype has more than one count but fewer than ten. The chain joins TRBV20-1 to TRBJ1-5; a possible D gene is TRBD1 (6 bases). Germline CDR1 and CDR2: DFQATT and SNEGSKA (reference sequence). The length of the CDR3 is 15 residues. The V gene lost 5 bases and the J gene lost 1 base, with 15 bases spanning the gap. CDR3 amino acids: CSAVPPGASNQPQHF. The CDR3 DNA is TGCAGTGCTGTCCCTCCGGGGGCAAGCAATCAGCCCCAGCATTTT.

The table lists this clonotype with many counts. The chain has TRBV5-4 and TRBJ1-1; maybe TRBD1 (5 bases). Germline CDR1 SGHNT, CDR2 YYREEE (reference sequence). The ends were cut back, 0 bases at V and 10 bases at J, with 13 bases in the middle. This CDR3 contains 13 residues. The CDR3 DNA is TGTGCCAGCAGCTTGGAGTACCTCGGGGGAGCTTTCTTT. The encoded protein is CASSLEYLGGAFF.

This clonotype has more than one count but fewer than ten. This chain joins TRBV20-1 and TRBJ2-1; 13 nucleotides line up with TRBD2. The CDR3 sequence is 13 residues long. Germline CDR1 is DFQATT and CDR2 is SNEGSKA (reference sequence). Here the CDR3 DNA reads TGCAGCGGGACTAGCGGGATTTACAATGAGCAGTTCTTC. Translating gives CSGTSGIYNEQFF.

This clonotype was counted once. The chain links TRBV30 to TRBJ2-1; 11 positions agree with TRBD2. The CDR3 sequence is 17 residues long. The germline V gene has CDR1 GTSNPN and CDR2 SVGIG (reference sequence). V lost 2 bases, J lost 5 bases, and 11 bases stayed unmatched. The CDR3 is CAWSTPGLAERDNEQFF. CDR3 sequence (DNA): TGTGCCTGGAGTACGCCGGGACTAGCGGAGAGGGACAATGAGCAGTTCTTC.

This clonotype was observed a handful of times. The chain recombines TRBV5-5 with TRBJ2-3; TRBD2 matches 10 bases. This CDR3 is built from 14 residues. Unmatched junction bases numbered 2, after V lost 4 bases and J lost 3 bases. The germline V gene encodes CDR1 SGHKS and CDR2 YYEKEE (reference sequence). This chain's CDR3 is CASSRLAGTDTQYF. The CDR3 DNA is TGTGCCAGCAGCAGACTAGCGGGTACAGATACGCAGTATTTT.

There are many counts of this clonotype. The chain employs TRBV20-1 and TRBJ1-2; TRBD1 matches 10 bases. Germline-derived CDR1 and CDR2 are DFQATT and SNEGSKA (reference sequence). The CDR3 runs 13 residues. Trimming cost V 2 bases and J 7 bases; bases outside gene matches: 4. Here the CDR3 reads CSARPGQGIGYTF. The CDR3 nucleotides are TGCAGTGCTAGACCGGGACAGGGGATTGGCTACACCTTC.

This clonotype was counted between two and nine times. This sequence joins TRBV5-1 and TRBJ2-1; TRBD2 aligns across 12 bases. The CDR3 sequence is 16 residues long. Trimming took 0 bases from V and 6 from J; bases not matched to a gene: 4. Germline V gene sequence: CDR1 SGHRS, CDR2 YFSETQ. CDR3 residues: CASSLDLAGGRNEQFF. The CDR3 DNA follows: TGCGCCAGCAGCTTGGACCTAGCGGGAGGGCGCAATGAGCAGTTCTTC.

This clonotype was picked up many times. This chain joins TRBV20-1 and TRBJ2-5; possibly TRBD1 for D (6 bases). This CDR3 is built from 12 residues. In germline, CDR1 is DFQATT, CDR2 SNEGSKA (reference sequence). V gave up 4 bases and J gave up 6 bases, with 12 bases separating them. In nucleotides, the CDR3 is TGCAGTGCTAACCGGGACACAAAGACCCAGTACTTC. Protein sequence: CSANRDTKTQYF.

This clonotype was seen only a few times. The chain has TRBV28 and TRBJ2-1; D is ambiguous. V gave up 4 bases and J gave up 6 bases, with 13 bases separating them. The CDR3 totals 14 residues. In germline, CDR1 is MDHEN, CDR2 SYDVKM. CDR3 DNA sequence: TGTGCCAGCAGTTCCCGCGTGGCTGCCAATGAGCAGTTCTTC. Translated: CASSSRVAANEQFF.

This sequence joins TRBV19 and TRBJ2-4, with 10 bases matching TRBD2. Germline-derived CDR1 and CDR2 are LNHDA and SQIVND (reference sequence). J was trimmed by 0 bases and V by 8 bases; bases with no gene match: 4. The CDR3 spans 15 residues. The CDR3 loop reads CASSSGRGAKNIQYF. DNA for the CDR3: TGTGCCAGTTCGAGCGGGAGGGGAGCCAAAAACATTCAGTACTTC.

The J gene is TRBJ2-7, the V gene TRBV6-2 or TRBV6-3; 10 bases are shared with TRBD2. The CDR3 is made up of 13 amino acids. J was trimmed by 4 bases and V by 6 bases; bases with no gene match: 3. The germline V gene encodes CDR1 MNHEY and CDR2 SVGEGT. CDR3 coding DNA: TGTGCCAGCAGGGGGACTAGCGTTTACGAGCAGTACTTC. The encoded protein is CASRGTSVYEQYF.

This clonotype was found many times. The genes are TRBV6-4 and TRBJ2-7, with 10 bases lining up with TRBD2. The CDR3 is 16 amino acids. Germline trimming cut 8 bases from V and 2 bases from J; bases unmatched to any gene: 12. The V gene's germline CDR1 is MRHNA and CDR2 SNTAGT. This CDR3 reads CASGDPSGSTTYEQYF. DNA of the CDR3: TGTGCCAGCGGGGATCCTAGCGGGAGCACCACCTACGAGCAGTACTTC.

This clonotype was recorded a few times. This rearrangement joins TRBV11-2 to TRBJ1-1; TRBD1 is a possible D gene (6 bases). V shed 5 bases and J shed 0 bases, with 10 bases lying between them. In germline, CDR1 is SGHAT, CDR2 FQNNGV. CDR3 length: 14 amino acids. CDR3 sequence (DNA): TGTGCCAGCAGCCACGGACAGATGAACACTGAAGCTTTCTTT. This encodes CASSHGQMNTEAFF.

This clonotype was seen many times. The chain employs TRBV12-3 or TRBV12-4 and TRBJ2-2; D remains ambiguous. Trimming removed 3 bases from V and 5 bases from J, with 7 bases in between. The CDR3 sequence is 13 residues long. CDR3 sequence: CASSFPRTGELFF. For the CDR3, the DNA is TGTGCCAGCAGTTTTCCCCGTACCGGGGAGCTGTTTTTT.

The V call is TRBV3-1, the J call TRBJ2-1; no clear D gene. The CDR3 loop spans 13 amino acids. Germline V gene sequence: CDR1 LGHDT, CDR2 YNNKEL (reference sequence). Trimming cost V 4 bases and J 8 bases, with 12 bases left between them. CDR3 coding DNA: TGTGCCAGCAGCCTCGTATATCAAGATGAGCAGTTCTTC. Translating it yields CASSLVYQDEQFF.

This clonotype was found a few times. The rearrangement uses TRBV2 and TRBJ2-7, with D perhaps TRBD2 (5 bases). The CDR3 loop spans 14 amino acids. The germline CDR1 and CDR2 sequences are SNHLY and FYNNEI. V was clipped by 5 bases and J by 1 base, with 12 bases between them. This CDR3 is CASSSGKASYEQYF. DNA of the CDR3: TGTGCCAGCAGTTCCGGGAAAGCGTCCTACGAGCAGTACTTC.

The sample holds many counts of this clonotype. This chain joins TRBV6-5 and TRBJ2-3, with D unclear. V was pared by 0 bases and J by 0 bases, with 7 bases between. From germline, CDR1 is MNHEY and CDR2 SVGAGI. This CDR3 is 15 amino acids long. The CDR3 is CASSYSLESTDTQYF. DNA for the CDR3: TGTGCCAGCAGTTACTCCCTGGAGAGCACAGATACGCAGTATTTT.

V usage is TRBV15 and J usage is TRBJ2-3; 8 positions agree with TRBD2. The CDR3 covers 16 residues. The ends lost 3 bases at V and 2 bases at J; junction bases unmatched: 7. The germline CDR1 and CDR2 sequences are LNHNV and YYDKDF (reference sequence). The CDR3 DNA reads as TGTGCCACCAGCAGGGACACGGGACTAGACACAGATACGCAGTATTTT. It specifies CATSRDTGLDTDTQYF.

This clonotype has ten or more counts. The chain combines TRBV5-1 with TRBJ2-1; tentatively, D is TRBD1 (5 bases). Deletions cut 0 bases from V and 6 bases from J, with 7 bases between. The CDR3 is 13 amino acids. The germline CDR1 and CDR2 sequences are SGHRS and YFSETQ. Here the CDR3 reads CASSLGQINEQFF. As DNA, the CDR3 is TGCGCCAGCAGCTTGGGACAGATCAATGAGCAGTTCTTC.

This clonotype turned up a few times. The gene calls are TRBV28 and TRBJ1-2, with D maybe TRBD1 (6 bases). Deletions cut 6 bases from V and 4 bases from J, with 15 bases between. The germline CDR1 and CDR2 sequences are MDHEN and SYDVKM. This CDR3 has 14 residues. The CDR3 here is CASRISGVSYGYTF. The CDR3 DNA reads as TGTGCCAGCAGAATCTCAGGGGTCAGCTATGGCTACACCTTC.

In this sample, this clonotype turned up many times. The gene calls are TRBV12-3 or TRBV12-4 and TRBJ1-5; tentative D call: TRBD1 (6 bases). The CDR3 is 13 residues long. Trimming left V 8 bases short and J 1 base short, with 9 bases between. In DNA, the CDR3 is TGTGCCAGCGAACAGGGAAGCAATCAGCCCCAGCATTTT. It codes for CASEQGSNQPQHF.